Listed here are 20 T cell receptor beta chains from one sample, sequenced in a study of blood T cells in healthy people across ages. A sample-barcoded 5' primer and a J-beta primer mix were used in a second PCR of about 7 to 12 cycles. TCRdb reanalysed the 5' RACE reads using MiXCR and keeps one entry per CDR3 protein. The repertoire holds hundreds of thousands of distinct CDR3 sequences, with 27% as singletons. These data were also reused for a study on T cells of mothers and their children.

Sequencing used blood. Every receptor here comes from a boy under 10 years old in good health.

The chain carries TRBV10-1 and TRBJ1-3; D is uncertain. V was cut by 0 bases and J by 2 bases, with 11 bases left in between. This CDR3 is 16 amino acids long. CDR1 and CDR2 from the germline V gene are WNHNN and SYGVQD (reference sequence). CDR3 sequence (DNA): TGCGCCAGCAGTGAGTCGTATCCGGGAGCTGGAAACACCATATATTTT. This gives the protein CASSESYPGAGNTIYF.

The chain couples TRBV19 to TRBJ1-1; D unclear. Deletions cut 4 bases from V and 4 bases from J, with 10 bases between. The CDR3 consists of 13 residues. In germline, CDR1 is LNHDA, CDR2 SQIVND (reference sequence). The CDR3 bases are TGTGCCAGTAGTACCTCTTTGGGCACTGAAGCTTTCTTT. Its translation: CASSTSLGTEAFF.

A few counts support this clonotype. The J gene is TRBJ2-1, the V gene TRBV7-9; TRBD2 might be the D (6 bases). Trimming took off 4 bases at V and 9 bases at J, with 16 bases between the two ends. The CDR3 contains 14 residues. Germline lookup yields CDR1 SEHNR and CDR2 FQNEAQ (reference sequence). CDR3 residues: CASSSPNSGFEQFF. The DNA of the CDR3 is TGTGCCAGCAGCTCCCCGAACAGCGGGTTTGAGCAGTTCTTC.

This clonotype was recorded a few times. V gene TRBV10-3 combines with J gene TRBJ2-5, with D unclear. Germline CDR1 is ENHRY and CDR2 is SYGVKD. V lost 2 bases and J 5 bases, leaving 9 bases between the germline ends. The CDR3 is made up of 13 amino acids. Written as DNA, the CDR3 is TGTGCCATCAGTGAGCCGCTTGGTGAGACCCAGTACTTC. Its translation: CAISEPLGETQYF.

In this sample, this clonotype turned up a few times. The CDR3, as DNA: TGCGCCAGCAGCTTGGGCCGGTACCTCCAAGAGACCCAGTACTTC. It encodes CASSLGRYLQETQYF. V and J are TRBV5-1 and TRBJ2-5; D gene unclear. Per the germline V gene, CDR1 is SGHRS and CDR2 is YFSETQ. The CDR3 loop spans 15 amino acids. V was cut by 0 bases and J by 1 base, with 10 bases left in between.

V usage is TRBV4-3 and J usage is TRBJ1-2, with TRBD1 as a possible D gene (5 bases). CDR3 length: 15 residues. Germline V gives CDR1 LGHNA, CDR2 YSLEER. The germline V and J ends were trimmed by 1 base and 13 bases, with 22 bases remaining between them. The CDR3 region has the DNA TGCGCCAGCAGCCAAGGAGGGACCCTGATCAACTCCCTCACCTTC. This codes for CASSQGGTLINSLTF.

The V and J genes are TRBV20-1 and TRBJ2-5, with 7 bases fitting TRBD2. The CDR3 extends over 14 amino acids. The germline V gene encodes CDR1 DFQATT and CDR2 SNEGSKA (reference sequence). The J segment lost 1 base and the V segment lost 3 bases, leaving 5 bases of the junction unmatched. The CDR3 is CSARDLAVQETQYF. In nucleotides, the CDR3 is TGCAGTGCTAGGGATCTAGCGGTCCAAGAGACCCAGTACTTC.

This clonotype occurred a few times. The chain combines TRBV7-6 with TRBJ2-7; 8 bases agree with TRBD1. This CDR3 has 12 amino acids. The ends lost 8 bases at V and 6 bases at J; junction bases unmatched: 6. Germline CDR1 is SGHVS and CDR2 is FNYEAQ. The CDR3 sequence: CASGETGAEQYF. The DNA of the CDR3 is TGTGCCAGCGGCGAGACAGGGGCCGAGCAGTACTTC.

This clonotype has more than one count but fewer than ten. This chain links TRBV6-5 with TRBJ1-5; 9 nucleotides match TRBD1. Germline V CDR1 and CDR2: MNHEY, SVGAGI. This CDR3 is built from 13 residues. V shed 6 bases and J 6 bases; nucleotides not matched to a gene: 3. The CDR3: CASRRQGGQPQHF. CDR3 nucleotide sequence: TGTGCCAGCAGACGACAGGGGGGTCAGCCCCAGCATTTT.

This clonotype has a handful of counts. The V and J genes are TRBV27 and TRBJ1-2, with TRBD1 matching over 7 bases. This CDR3 contains 15 residues. Germline CDR1 MNHEY, CDR2 SMNVEV (reference sequence). Trimming took 1 base from V and 7 from J; bases not matched to a gene: 9. The CDR3 DNA follows: TGTGCCAGCAGTTTATACCAGGGGGTTACGGGTGGCTACACCTTC. Its translation: CASSLYQGVTGGYTF.

This clonotype showed up just a few times. The rearrangement joins TRBV6-2 or TRBV6-3 to TRBJ1-1; no clear D gene. Germline V gene sequence: CDR1 MNHEY, CDR2 SVGEGT. The CDR3 has 13 residues. V was shortened by 6 bases and J by 1 base, with 9 bases between the two germline ends. CDR3 amino acids: CASSRAENTEAFF. CDR3 coding DNA: TGTGCCAGCAGCCGGGCCGAGAACACTGAAGCTTTCTTT.

In its sample, this clonotype was seen a few times. The chain couples TRBV11-2 to TRBJ2-1; 9 nucleotides line up with TRBD1. The length of the CDR3 is 15 residues. Germline V lookup: CDR1 SGHAT, CDR2 FQNNGV. The ends lost 2 bases at V and 4 bases at J; junction bases unmatched: 3. The CDR3 nucleotides read TGTGCCAGCAGCTTACCGGGACAGGGTTACAATGAGCAGTTCTTC. This sequence encodes CASSLPGQGYNEQFF.

There are many counts of this clonotype. This rearrangement joins TRBV6-6 to TRBJ2-7; 8 nucleotides match TRBD2. The V gene end was trimmed by 6 bases and the J gene end by 5 bases; junction bases not matched to a gene: 6. Looked up from germline, CDR1 is MNHNY and CDR2 is SVGAGI (reference sequence). The CDR3 runs 13 residues. CDR3: CASSRGGLDEQYF. Here the CDR3 DNA reads TGTGCCAGCAGCCGGGGGGGCCTCGACGAGCAGTACTTC.

This sequence joins TRBV3-1 and TRBJ2-5; the D is unclear. CDR1 is LGHDT and CDR2 is YNNKEL in the germline V gene (reference sequence). The CDR3 runs 12 residues. V lost 1 base to trimming and J lost 6 bases, with 6 bases between them. DNA for the CDR3: TGTGCCAGCAGCCAAGTTACCCAGACCCAGTACTTC. Protein: CASSQVTQTQYF.

This chain connects TRBV12-5 to TRBJ2-1, with 13 bases identical to TRBD2. V dropped 4 bases and J dropped 4; count of bases not matched to a gene: 4. This CDR3 has 16 residues. Germline loops: CDR1 LGHNT, CDR2 FRNRAP. CDR3 coding DNA: TGTGCTAGTGGTTCACCGGGACTAGCGGGGTACAATGAGCAGTTCTTC. This gives the protein CASGSPGLAGYNEQFF.

This clonotype was counted between two and nine times. The gene calls are TRBV10-3 and TRBJ1-2, with 7 nucleotides matching TRBD1. Germline values: CDR1 ENHRY, CDR2 SYGVKD. Germline trimming cut 8 bases from V and 6 bases from J; bases unmatched to any gene: 12. The CDR3 covers 14 residues. The CDR3 loop is CAIAGTEGVDGYTF. The CDR3, as DNA: TGTGCCATCGCGGGGACAGAGGGGGTCGATGGCTACACCTTC.

In this sample, this clonotype turned up a few times. The chain couples TRBV12-3 or TRBV12-4 to TRBJ2-3; D is ambiguous. The CDR3 consists of 13 residues. Trimming stripped 1 base from V and 9 bases from J, with 11 bases between. The CDR3 loop is CASSLVPMGTQYF. In nucleotides, the CDR3 is TGTGCCAGCAGTTTAGTACCCATGGGCACGCAGTATTTT.

The chain uses TRBV27 and TRBJ2-7, with 8 bases fitting TRBD1. With V trimmed by 4 bases and J by 3 bases, 5 bases remained unmatched. Germline V CDR1 and CDR2: MNHEY, SMNVEV (reference sequence). The CDR3 extends over 14 amino acids. CDR3: CASSYGQGGYEQYF. The CDR3, as DNA: TGTGCCAGCAGTTATGGACAGGGTGGCTACGAGCAGTACTTC.

About this clonotype: The junction shows a germline mismatch at one end, possibly a read error. V gene TRBV4-1 combines with J gene TRBJ1-4; D gene uncertain. The length of the CDR3 is 14 residues. The germline V gene has CDR1 MGHRA and CDR2 YSYEKL. The CDR3 nucleotides read TGCGCCAGCAGCCAAGAAGGGTGGCCTGAAAAACCGTTTTTT. Encoded protein: CASSQEGWPEKPFF.

The chain couples TRBV5-4 to TRBJ2-1; D is undetermined. CDR3 length: 17 residues. Germline V gene data show CDR1 as SGHNT and CDR2 as YYREEE (reference sequence). V gave up 2 bases and J gave up 2 bases, with 17 bases separating them. The CDR3 loop reads CASSFPVSNSPYNEQFF. The DNA for the CDR3 is TGTGCCAGCAGCTTCCCCGTTAGTAATTCCCCCTACAATGAGCAGTTCTTC.